This T cell receptor (beta chain) was sequenced in a study of blood T cell repertoires in COVID-19. As for the study in general: Acute-phase and convalescent COVID-19 samples originated in the United States, Italy and Spain. Nucleic acid was either cDNA or gDNA, and it came from T cells, B-cell-depleted T cells, or PBMCs.

Methods used by the authors: Nucleated cell number was recorded as an estimate derived from reference gene primer amplification. Libraries were prepared by immunoSEQ multiplex PCR; TCRdb keeps only in-frame clonotypes and omits some of them. V, J and clone size are taken as reported in that table, and D and trimming were inferred from the DNA itself. The sample comprises some 130,000 clones, roughly four fifths of which are singletons, and over 15% rests with the top ten. Symptom resolution, clearance, or two negative PCRs marked the recovered donors of Cohort 3. Looked up from germline, CDR1 is MNHEY and CDR2 is SVGAGI. This CDR3 spans 15 amino acids. Trimming removed 6 bases at V and 0 bases at J, with 14 bases between.

This chain connects TRBV6-5 to TRBJ1-1; a weak D match, TRBD1 (6 bases). The specimen sequenced was PBMCs or T cells enriched from blood (not recorded which). The source of this sequence is a young man who had recovered from COVID-19. CDR3 sequence: CASSPQGPMNTEAFF. In DNA form, the CDR3 reads TGTGCCAGCAGCCCACAGGGACCAATGAACACTGAAGCTTTCTTT.